A single sample gave rise to the 2 T cell receptor beta chains below, sequenced in a study of blood T cell repertoires in COVID-19. Data came from immunoSEQ multiplex PCR; TCRdb stores just in-frame clones and leaves some out. The table includes more than 300,000 clones, more than 85% detected once. The sequenced sample consisted of PBMCs or T cells enriched from blood (not recorded which). The receptor source for this set is a woman aged 25 to 45 who had been exposed to COVID-19.

The CDR3 nucleotides are TGCGCCAGCAGCTTGGAGCAGCGGGGGGACCAAGAGACCCAGTACTTC. It yields the protein CASSLEQRGDQETQYF. The chain joins TRBV5-1 to TRBJ2-5, with TRBD2 matching over 9 bases. V was pared by 0 bases and J by 0 bases, with 3 bases of the junction left unmatched. Germline loops: CDR1 SGHRS, CDR2 YFSETQ. CDR3 length equals 16 residues.

Only a few counts were recorded for this clone. This chain joins TRBV6-5 and TRBJ2-2; perhaps TRBD1 as D (5 bases). V dropped 8 bases and J dropped 0 bases, with 10 bases sitting between them. The CDR3 is 14 residues long. Germline V gene sequence: CDR1 MNHEY, CDR2 SVGAGI. CDR3 nucleotide sequence: TGTGCCAGCTCAGGGCAGCCGAACACCGGGGAGCTGTTTTTT. Translation gives CASSGQPNTGELFF.